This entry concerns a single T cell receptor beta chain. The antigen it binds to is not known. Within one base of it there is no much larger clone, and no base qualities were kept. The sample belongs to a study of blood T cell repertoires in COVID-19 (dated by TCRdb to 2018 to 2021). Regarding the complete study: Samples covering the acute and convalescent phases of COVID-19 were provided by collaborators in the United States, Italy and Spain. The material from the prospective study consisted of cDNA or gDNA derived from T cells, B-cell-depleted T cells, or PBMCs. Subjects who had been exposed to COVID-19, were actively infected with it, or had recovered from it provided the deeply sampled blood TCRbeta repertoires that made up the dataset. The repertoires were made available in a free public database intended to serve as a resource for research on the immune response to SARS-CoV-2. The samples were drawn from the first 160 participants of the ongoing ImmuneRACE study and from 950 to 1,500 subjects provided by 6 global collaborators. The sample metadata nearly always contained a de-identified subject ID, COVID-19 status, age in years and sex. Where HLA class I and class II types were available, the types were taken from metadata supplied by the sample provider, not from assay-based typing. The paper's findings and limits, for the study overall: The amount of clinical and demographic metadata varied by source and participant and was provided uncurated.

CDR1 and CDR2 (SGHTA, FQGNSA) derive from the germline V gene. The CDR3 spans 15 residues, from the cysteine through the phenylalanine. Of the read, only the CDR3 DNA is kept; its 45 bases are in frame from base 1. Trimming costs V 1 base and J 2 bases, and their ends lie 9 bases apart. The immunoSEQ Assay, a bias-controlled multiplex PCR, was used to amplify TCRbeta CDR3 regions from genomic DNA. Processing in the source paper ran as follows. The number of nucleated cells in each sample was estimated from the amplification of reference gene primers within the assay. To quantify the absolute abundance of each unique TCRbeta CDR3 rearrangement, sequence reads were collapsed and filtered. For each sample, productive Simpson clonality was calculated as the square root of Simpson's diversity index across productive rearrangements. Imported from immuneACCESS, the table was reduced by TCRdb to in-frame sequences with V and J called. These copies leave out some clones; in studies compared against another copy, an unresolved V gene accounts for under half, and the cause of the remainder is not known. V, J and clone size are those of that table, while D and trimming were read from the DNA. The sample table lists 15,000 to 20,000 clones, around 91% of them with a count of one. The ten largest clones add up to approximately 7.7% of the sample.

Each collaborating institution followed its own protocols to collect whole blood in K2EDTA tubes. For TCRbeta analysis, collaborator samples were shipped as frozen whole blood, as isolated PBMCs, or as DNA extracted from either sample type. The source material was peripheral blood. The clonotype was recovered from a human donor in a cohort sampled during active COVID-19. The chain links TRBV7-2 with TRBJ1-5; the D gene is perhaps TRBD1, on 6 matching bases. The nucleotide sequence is TGTGCCAGCAGCTTAGGAGGGGGAGGCAATCAGCCCCAGCATTTT. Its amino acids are CASSLGGGGNQPQHF.